This T cell receptor beta chain was identified in a study of patients and donors after allogeneic stem cell transplantation. The CDR3 sequence is 18 residues long. V lost 5 bases, J lost 1 base, and 8 bases stayed unmatched. CDR1 is SGHTA, CDR2 FQGNSA, per germline. TCRdb processed the RT-PCR reads anew with MiXCR; each CDR3 protein has one entry. The data contain under 200,000 distinct CDR3 sequences, roughly 24% of them singletons. The chain employs TRBV7-2 and TRBJ2-3; 14 bases map to TRBD2. The sequence came from a human donor who was either an allogeneic HSCT recipient or a stem cell or donor lymphocyte infusion donor (not recorded which). It is not recorded whose cells these are; they may come from a transplant donor. The source material was blood, either unsorted or a sorted T cell fraction (not recorded which). This chain's CDR3 is CASSPGTSGSVGTDTQYF. The CDR3 bases are TGTGCCAGCAGCCCCGGGACTAGCGGGAGCGTTGGCACAGATACGCAGTATTTT. Combining the CDR3 with reference TRBV7-2 and TRBJ2-3 gives the whole variable domain GAGVSQSPSNKVTEKGKDVELRCDPISGHTALYWYRQSLGQGLEFLIYFQGNSAPDKSGLPSDRFSAERTGGSVSTLTIQRTQQEDSAVYLCASSPGTSGSVGTDTQYFGPGTRLTVL.